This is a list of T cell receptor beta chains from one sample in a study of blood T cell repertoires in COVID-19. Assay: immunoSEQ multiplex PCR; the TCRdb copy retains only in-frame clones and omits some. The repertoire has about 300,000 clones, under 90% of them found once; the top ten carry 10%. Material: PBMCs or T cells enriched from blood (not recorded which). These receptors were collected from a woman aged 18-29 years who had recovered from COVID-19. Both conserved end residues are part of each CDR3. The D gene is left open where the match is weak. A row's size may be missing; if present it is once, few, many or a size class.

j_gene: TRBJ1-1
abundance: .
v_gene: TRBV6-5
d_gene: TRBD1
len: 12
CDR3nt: TGTGCCAGCAGTTACTTACAGGGGGAAGCTTTCTTT
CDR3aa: CASSYLQGEAFF

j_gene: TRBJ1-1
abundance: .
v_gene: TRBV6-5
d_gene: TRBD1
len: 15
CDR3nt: TGTGCCAGCAGTCGCCCGGGACAGGTCCACACTGAAGCTTTCTTT
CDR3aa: CASSRPGQVHTEAFF

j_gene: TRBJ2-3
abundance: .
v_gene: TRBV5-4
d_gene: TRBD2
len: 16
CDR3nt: TGTGCCAGCAGCCTAAAACTAGCGGGGGCCCACGATACGCAGTATTTT
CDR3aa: CASSLKLAGAHDTQYF

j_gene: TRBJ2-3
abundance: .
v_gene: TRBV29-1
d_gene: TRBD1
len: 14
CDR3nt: TGCAGCGTCCATCCGACAGGGGGCACAGATACGCAGTATTTT
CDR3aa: CSVHPTGGTDTQYF

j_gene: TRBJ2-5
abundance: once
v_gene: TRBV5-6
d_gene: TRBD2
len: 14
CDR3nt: TGTGCCAGCAGCCCCTGGACTAGCCAAGAGACCCAGTACTTC
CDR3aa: CASSPWTSQETQYF

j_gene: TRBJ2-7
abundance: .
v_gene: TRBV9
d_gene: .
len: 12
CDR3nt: TGTGCCAGCAGCGGTTCAGGCCGCGAGCAGTACTTC
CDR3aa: CASSGSGREQYF

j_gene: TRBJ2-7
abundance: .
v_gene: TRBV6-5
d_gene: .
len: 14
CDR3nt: TGTGCCACCTCAGGCCGTACGGATTCCTACGTGCAGTACTTC
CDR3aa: CATSGRTDSYVQYF

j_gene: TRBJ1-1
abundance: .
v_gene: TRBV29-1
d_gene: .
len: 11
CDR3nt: TGCAGCGTTAGGGGACTCACTGAAGCTTTCTTT
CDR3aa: CSVRGLTEAFF

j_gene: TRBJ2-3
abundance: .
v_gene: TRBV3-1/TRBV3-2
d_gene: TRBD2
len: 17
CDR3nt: TGTGCCAGCAGCCTACGGACTAGCGGGGGGGCGGAAGATACGCAGTATTTT
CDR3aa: CASSLRTSGGAEDTQYF

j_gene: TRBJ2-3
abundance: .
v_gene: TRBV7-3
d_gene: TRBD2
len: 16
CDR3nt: TGTGCCAGCAGCTGGGGAGCGGGAGGAGGGTCAGATACGCAGTATTTT
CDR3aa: CASSWGAGGGSDTQYF

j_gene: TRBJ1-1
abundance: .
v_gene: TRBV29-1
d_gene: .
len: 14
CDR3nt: TGCAGCGCCGCACAGGGAAACATGAACACTGAAGCTTTCTTT
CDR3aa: CSAAQGNMNTEAFF

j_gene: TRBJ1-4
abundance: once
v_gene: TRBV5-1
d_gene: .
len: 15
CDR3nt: TGCGCCAGCAGCTGGAGGGGTGGGAGGAATGAAAAACTGTTTTTT
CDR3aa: CASSWRGGRNEKLFF

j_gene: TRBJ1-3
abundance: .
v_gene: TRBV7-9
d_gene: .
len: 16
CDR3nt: TGTGCCAGCAGCTTAGCGAACACCTTCTCTGGAAACACCATATATTTT
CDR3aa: CASSLANTFSGNTIYF

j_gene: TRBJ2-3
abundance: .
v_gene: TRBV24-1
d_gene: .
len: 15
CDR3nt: TGTGCCACCGTGAGGGAGAACAGATACACAGATACGCAGTATTTT
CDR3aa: CATVRENRYTDTQYF

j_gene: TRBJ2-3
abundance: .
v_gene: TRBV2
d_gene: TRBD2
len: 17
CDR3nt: TGTGCCAGCAGTGAACAGGGTAGCGGGGTCAGCACAGATACGCAGTATTTT
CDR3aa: CASSEQGSGVSTDTQYF

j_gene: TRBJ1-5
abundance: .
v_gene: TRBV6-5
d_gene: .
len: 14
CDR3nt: TGTGCCAGCAGCAACGAGGATGAGGGTCAGCCCCAGCATTTT
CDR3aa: CASSNEDEGQPQHF